This T cell receptor beta chain was retrieved from a study of neoadjuvant anti-PD-1 for oral cavity cancer. Notes on the study in general: Pretreatment Treg/Th17 ratio correlated inversely with post-treatment tumor clonality. TCR analyses covered only a few patients per response group.

In germline, CDR1 is SGHKS, CDR2 YYEKEE (reference sequence). This CDR3 spans 15 amino acids. Trimming removed 2 bases from V and 4 bases from J, with 15 bases in between. This clone appeared once. Its specificity is not known. Measured with immunoSEQ multiplex PCR; TCRdb has only the in-frame clones, and not every one. The data show around 65,000 clones, with 80% to 90% seen just once and roughly 3% held by the top ten. Described time point: after neoadjuvant nivolumab, at surgical resection. Patients had newly diagnosed, untreated stage II-IVA oral cavity squamous cell carcinoma. This specimen was PBMCs, taken after nivolumab (anti-PD-1) treatment. The gene calls are TRBV5-5 and TRBJ1-1, with D perhaps TRBD1 (5 bases). This sequence was found in a person aged 35-80 years with oral cavity squamous cell carcinoma. The CDR3 reads CASSFGPGTLTEAFF. CDR3 coding DNA: TGTGCCAGCAGCTTCGGCCCTGGGACTCTCACTGAAGCTTTCTTT.